Below are 8 T cell receptor beta chains sequenced from a single sample in a study of CD8 T cells in Susac syndrome. RNA, at roughly 0.45 to 1 ug, was reverse transcribed with random hexamers. MiXCR, run by TCRdb on the immunoSEQ multiplex PCR reads, gives a single entry per CDR3 protein. The sample carries about 180,000 distinct CDR3 sequences, 94% recorded once. The specimen was CD4+ T cells from PBMCs. The receptors originated from a human donor with Susac syndrome.

This clonotype was seen more than once but under ten times. The V call is TRBV20-1, the J call TRBJ1-1; D remains ambiguous. There are 12 residues in the CDR3. Germline V lookup: CDR1 DFQATT, CDR2 SNEGSKA (reference sequence). V was cut by 6 bases and J by 0 bases, with 8 bases left in between. CDR3 DNA sequence: TGCAGTGCCCCTGGCCTGAACACTGAAGCTTTCTTT. The encoded protein is CSAPGLNTEAFF.

CDR3 loop: CASSVGLAGGDSNTGELFF. CDR3 coding DNA: TGTGCCAGCAGCGTAGGGCTAGCGGGGGGTGATTCGAACACCGGGGAGCTGTTTTTT. V is TRBV9 and J is TRBJ2-2; 11 bases agree with TRBD2. V lost 0 bases to trimming and J lost 0 bases; unmatched junction nucleotides: 7. CDR1 SGDLS and CDR2 YYNGEE come from the germline V gene. The CDR3 is 19 residues long.

This chain joins TRBV19 and TRBJ2-5; weak D call: TRBD2 (6 bases). The CDR3 runs 14 residues. V was pared by 6 bases and J by 7 bases, with 18 bases between. Germline V gene sequence: CDR1 LNHDA, CDR2 SQIVND (reference sequence). CDR3 region: CASSPGRKEGTQYF. CDR3 bases: TGTGCCAGTAGCCCGGGCCGAAAGGAGGGGACCCAGTACTTC.

The genes are TRBV5-1 and TRBJ1-2; D is unresolved. There are 14 residues in the CDR3. Trimming left V 0 bases short and J 4 bases short, with 10 bases between. In germline, CDR1 is SGHRS, CDR2 YFSETQ. The CDR3 nucleotides read TGCGCCAGCAGCTTGGAACCGACCAGCTATGGCTACACCTTC. It encodes CASSLEPTSYGYTF.

The chain has TRBV20-1 and TRBJ2-5, with 7 bases identical to TRBD1. The J segment lost 2 bases and the V segment lost 3 bases, leaving 9 bases of the junction unmatched. Germline CDR1 reads DFQATT; CDR2 reads SNEGSKA (reference sequence). This CDR3 is 15 amino acids long. The CDR3 nucleotides are TGCAGTGCTAGGATGGGCTTACAGGGGCAAGAGACCCAGTACTTC. Translating gives CSARMGLQGQETQYF.

This clonotype was detected once. This chain joins TRBV29-1 and TRBJ1-1; D is ambiguous. The CDR3 contains 11 residues. The germline gives CDR1 SQVTM, CDR2 ANQGSEA. Trimming removed 6 bases at V and 11 bases at J, with 16 bases between. CDR3 bases: TGCAGCGTCTCCCCTATGCGCCAGGCTTTCTTT. Protein: CSVSPMRQAFF. The full variable domain, its missing parts supplied by reference TRBV29-1 and TRBJ1-1, is SAVISQKPSRDICQRGTSLTIQCQVDSQVTMMFWYRQQPGQSLTLIATANQGSEATYESGFVIDKFPISRPNLTFSTLTVSNMSPEDSSIYLCSVSPMRQAFFGQGTRLTVV.

The rearrangement joins TRBV5-1 to TRBJ2-1; 9 bases are shared with TRBD2. Germline CDR1 reads SGHRS; CDR2 reads YFSETQ. CDR3 length: 14 residues. The V and J ends lost 2 bases and 8 bases, in that order; junction bases with no gene match: 5. The CDR3 region is CASSFISGGDEQFF. The DNA of the CDR3 is TGCGCCAGCAGCTTCATTAGCGGGGGCGATGAGCAGTTCTTC.

The chain combines TRBV20-1 with TRBJ2-1; 9 bases fit TRBD2. This CDR3 is built from 12 residues. Germline CDR1 reads DFQATT; CDR2 reads SNEGSKA (reference sequence). V gave up 1 base and J gave up 8 bases; unmatched junction bases: 0. The CDR3 DNA reads TGCAGTGCTAGAGGCGGGGGGGATGAGCAGTTCTTC. As protein: CSARGGGDEQFF.